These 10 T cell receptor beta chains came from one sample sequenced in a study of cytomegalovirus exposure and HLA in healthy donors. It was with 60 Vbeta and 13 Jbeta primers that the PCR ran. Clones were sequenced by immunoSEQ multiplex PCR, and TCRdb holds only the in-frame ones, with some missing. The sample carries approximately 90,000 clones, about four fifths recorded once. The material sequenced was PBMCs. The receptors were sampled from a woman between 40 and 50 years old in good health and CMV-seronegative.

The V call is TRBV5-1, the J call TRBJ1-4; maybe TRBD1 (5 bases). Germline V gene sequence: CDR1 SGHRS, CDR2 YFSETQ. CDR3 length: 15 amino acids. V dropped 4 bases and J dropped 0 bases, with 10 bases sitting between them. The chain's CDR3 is CASSKGTTTNEKLFF. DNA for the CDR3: TGCGCCAGCAGCAAGGGGACTACAACTAATGAAAAACTGTTTTTT.

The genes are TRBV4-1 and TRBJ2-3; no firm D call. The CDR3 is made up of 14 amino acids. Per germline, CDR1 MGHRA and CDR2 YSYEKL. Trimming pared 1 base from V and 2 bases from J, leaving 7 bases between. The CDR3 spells CASSQGPNTDTQYF. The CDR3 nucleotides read TGCGCCAGCAGCCAAGGGCCAAACACAGATACGCAGTATTTT.

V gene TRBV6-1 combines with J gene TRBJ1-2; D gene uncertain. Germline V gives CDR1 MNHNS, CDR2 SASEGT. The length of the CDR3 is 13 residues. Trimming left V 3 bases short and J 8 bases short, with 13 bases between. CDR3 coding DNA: TGTGCCAGCAGTGACAGGCCTTCGGGGGGCTACACCTTC. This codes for CASSDRPSGGYTF.

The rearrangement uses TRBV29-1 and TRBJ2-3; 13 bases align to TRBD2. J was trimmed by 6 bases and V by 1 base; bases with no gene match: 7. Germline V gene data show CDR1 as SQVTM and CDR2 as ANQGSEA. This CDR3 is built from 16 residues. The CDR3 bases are TGCAGCGTTGAAGGACTAGCGGGGGGCCTTTTGGATACGCAGTATTTT. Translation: CSVEGLAGGLLDTQYF.

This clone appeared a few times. The CDR3 loop reads CASSVEAGQEIMNTEAFF. CDR3 in DNA: TGTGCCAGCAGTGTTGAAGCCGGACAGGAAATCATGAACACTGAAGCTTTCTTT. The rearrangement links TRBV2 to TRBJ1-1; 7 bases align to TRBD1. This CDR3 comprises 18 residues. CDR1 and CDR2 (germline): SNHLY, FYNNEI. V trimming: 4 bases; J trimming: 0 bases; junction bases outside the gene matches: 14.

CDR3 nucleotides: TGTGCCAGCAGCGAGCGACGGGGAGGGGTGAAGGATGGCTACACCTTC. Its protein product is CASSERRGGVKDGYTF. The chain combines TRBV9 with TRBJ1-2; a weak D match, TRBD1 (5 bases). Germline values: CDR1 SGDLS, CDR2 YYNGEE. CDR3 length equals 16 residues. V was pared by 3 bases and J by 6 bases, with 21 bases between.

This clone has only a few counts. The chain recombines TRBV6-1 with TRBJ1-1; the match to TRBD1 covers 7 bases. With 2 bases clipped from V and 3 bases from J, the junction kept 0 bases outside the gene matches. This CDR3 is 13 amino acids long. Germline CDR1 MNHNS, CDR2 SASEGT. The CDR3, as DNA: TGTGCCAGCAGTGAACAGGGGGACACTGAAGCTTTCTTT. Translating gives CASSEQGDTEAFF.

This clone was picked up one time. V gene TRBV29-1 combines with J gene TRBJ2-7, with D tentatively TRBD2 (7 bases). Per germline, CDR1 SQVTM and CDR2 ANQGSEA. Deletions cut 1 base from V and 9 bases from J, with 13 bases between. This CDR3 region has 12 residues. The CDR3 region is CSVEAGGGGQYF. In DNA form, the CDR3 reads TGCAGCGTTGAAGCGGGAGGAGGGGGGCAGTACTTC.

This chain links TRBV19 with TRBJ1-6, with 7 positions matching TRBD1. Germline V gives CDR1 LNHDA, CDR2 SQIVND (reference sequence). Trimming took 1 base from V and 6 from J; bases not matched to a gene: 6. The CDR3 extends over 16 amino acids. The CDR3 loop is CASSIALQGSNSPLHF. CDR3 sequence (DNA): TGTGCCAGTAGTATAGCTTTACAGGGGAGTAATTCACCCCTCCACTTT.

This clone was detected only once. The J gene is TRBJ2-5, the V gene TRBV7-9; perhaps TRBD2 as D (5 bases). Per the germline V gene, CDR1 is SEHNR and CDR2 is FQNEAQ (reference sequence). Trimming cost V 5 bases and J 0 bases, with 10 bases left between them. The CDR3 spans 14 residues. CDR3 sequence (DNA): TGTGCCAGCAGCCGAGCCGGGGACCAAGAGACCCAGTACTTC. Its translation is CASSRAGDQETQYF. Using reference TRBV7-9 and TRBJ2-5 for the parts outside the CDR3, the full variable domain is DTGVSQNPRHKITKRGQNVTFRCDPISEHNRLYWYRQTLGQGPEFLTYFQNEAQLEKSRLLSDRFSAERPKGSFSTLEIQRTEQGDSAMYLCASSRAGDQETQYFGPGTRLLVL.